The 15 T cell receptor beta chains listed next were all sequenced from one sample in a study of blood T cell repertoires in COVID-19. This table comes from immunoSEQ multiplex PCR, and its TCRdb copy is limited to in-frame clones, with some not included. The table has under 300,000 clones, around 86% seen once. Sequencing was performed on peripheral blood. The receptors originated from a woman between 65 and 79 years old with active or convalescent COVID-19.

The V and J genes are TRBV12-3 or TRBV12-4 and TRBJ2-7; D might be TRBD1 (5 bases). The CDR3 is 13 residues long. Trimming cost V 3 bases and J 0 bases, with 6 bases left between them. CDR3 region: CASSFQGSYEQYF. The CDR3 DNA is TGTGCCAGCAGTTTCCAGGGCTCCTACGAGCAGTACTTC.

V and J are TRBV6-4 and TRBJ1-6, with D possibly matching TRBD1 (5 bases). V lost 4 bases, J lost 10 bases, and 11 bases lay in between. The CDR3 sequence is 13 residues long. Germline values: CDR1 MRHNA, CDR2 SNTAGT. The CDR3 loop reads CASSAGGGSPLHF. The CDR3 bases are TGTGCCAGCAGTGCGGGGGGAGGATCACCCCTCCACTTT.

The chain recombines TRBV5-1 with TRBJ2-1; TRBD1 matches 9 bases. The CDR3 covers 17 residues. Germline V lookup: CDR1 SGHRS, CDR2 YFSETQ. The J segment lost 7 bases and the V segment lost 4 bases, leaving 15 bases of the junction unmatched. The CDR3 sequence: CASSLTLTGTGINEQFF. CDR3 nucleotide sequence: TGCGCCAGCAGCCTGACTTTAACCGGGACAGGGATAAATGAGCAGTTCTTC.

The V gene is TRBV25-1, the J gene TRBJ1-2; TRBD1 agrees at 10 bases. Germline V gene lookup returns CDR1 MGHDK and CDR2 SYGVNS. Trimming cost V 4 bases and J 4 bases; bases outside gene matches: 9. The CDR3 is made up of 16 amino acids. As DNA, the CDR3 is TGTGCCAGCAGTGTGACAGGGGGCCCGCCGATCTATGGCTACACCTTC. Translation: CASSVTGGPPIYGYTF.

This clone was recorded a few times. J is TRBJ1-2 and V is TRBV5-4, with TRBD1 matching 10 bases. The CDR3 is made up of 16 amino acids. Trimming took 2 bases from V and 4 from J; bases not matched to a gene: 8. Germline CDR1 is SGHNT and CDR2 is YYREEE (reference sequence). CDR3 residues: CASSFFLRDRGYGYTF. CDR3 bases: TGTGCCAGCAGCTTCTTTCTGCGGGACAGGGGCTATGGCTACACCTTC.

This chain joins TRBV3-1 (or the pseudogene TRBV3-2) and TRBJ1-5; tentative D call: TRBD1 (5 bases). The CDR3 is 15 residues long. V lost 3 bases and J 4 bases, leaving 13 bases between the germline ends. Looked up from germline, CDR1 is LGHDT and CDR2 is YNNKEL (reference sequence). The CDR3 is CASSQDPGINQPQHF. The CDR3 DNA sequence: TGTGCCAGCAGCCAGGATCCAGGGATTAATCAGCCCCAGCATTTT.

This chain links TRBV9 with TRBJ1-5, with 7 bases identical to TRBD1. The germline V gene encodes CDR1 SGDLS and CDR2 YYNGEE. The CDR3 is made up of 14 amino acids. J was trimmed by 9 bases and V by 3 bases; bases with no gene match: 9. CDR3 region: CASSEGQSPWPQHF. In DNA form, the CDR3 reads TGTGCCAGCAGCGAGGGACAGAGCCCTTGGCCCCAGCATTTT.

This clone appeared once. V and J are TRBV7-2 and TRBJ2-7, with D tentatively TRBD1 (6 bases). V dropped 4 bases and J dropped 2 bases, with 15 bases sitting between them. Germline V gene lookup returns CDR1 SGHTA and CDR2 FQGNSA. The CDR3 extends over 15 amino acids. CDR3 region: CASSSGRTETYEQYF. CDR3 bases: TGTGCCAGCAGCTCCGGACGGACAGAAACCTACGAGCAGTACTTC. Complete variable domain (other parts from reference TRBV7-2 and TRBJ2-7): GAGVSQSPSNKVTEKGKDVELRCDPISGHTALYWYRQSLGQGLEFLIYFQGNSAPDKSGLPSDRFSAERTGGSVSTLTIQRTQQEDSAVYLCASSSGRTETYEQYFGPGTRLTVT.

The V call is TRBV29-1, the J call TRBJ1-1; possible D gene TRBD1, 6 bases. Germline V CDR1 and CDR2: SQVTM, ANQGSEA. This CDR3 has 12 amino acids. V was pared by 3 bases and J by 4 bases, with 9 bases between. The CDR3 DNA follows: TGCAGCGTTGATCGGGGGGCCACTGAAGCTTTCTTT. Amino acid sequence: CSVDRGATEAFF.

The V gene is TRBV4-3, the J gene TRBJ2-3, with D perhaps TRBD1 (6 bases). The V and J ends lost 0 bases and 0 bases respectively, with 19 bases between them. The CDR3 sequence is 19 residues long. Germline assignment: CDR1 LGHNA and CDR2 YSLEER. The CDR3 protein is CASSQDFSGGQGSTDTQYF. The CDR3 nucleotides read TGCGCCAGCAGCCAAGATTTCAGCGGCGGGCAGGGGAGCACAGATACGCAGTATTTT.

CDR3 coding DNA: TGTGCCAGCTCCCATACAGGGGGCGAGCCTGGGGCCAACGTCCTGACTTTC. It encodes CASSHTGGEPGANVLTF. The chain couples TRBV18 to TRBJ2-6; 9 bases map to TRBD1. The germline CDR1 and CDR2 sequences are KGHSH and LQKENI. CDR3 length equals 17 residues. Trimming cost V 6 bases and J 2 bases; bases outside gene matches: 8.

The rearrangement joins TRBV6-5 to TRBJ1-1, with TRBD1 as a possible D gene (5 bases). Trimming took 7 bases from V and 0 from J, leaving 12 bases between them. The CDR3 has 14 residues. The germline V gene encodes CDR1 MNHEY and CDR2 SVGAGI. The CDR3 loop is CASILTDLNTEAFF. Here the CDR3 DNA reads TGTGCCAGCATCCTGACAGATCTGAACACTGAAGCTTTCTTT.

This chain connects TRBV3-1 (or the pseudogene TRBV3-2) to TRBJ1-5; no firm D call. Germline V gives CDR1 LGHDT, CDR2 YNNKEL (reference sequence). Trimming removed 3 bases at V and 2 bases at J, with 8 bases between. The CDR3 loop spans 14 amino acids. The chain's CDR3 is CASSQIVGNQPQHF. Here the CDR3 DNA reads TGTGCCAGCAGCCAGATAGTGGGCAATCAGCCCCAGCATTTT.

The gene calls are TRBV10-3 and TRBJ1-1; a possible D gene is TRBD1 (6 bases). CDR3 length: 16 residues. Germline CDR1 ENHRY, CDR2 SYGVKD. V gave up 2 bases and J gave up 2 bases, with 15 bases separating them. The CDR3 reads CAISEPRGGSNTEAFF. The DNA for the CDR3 is TGTGCCATCAGTGAGCCGAGAGGGGGATCTAACACTGAAGCTTTCTTT.

The genes are TRBV7-6 and TRBJ2-2; D is uncertain. CDR1 and CDR2 (germline): SGHVS, FNYEAQ. Trimming took off 4 bases at V and 0 bases at J, with 9 bases between the two ends. This CDR3 has 15 amino acids. CDR3 bases: TGTGCCAGCAGCTCCGCGTATACGAACACCGGGGAGCTGTTTTTT. Amino acids: CASSSAYTNTGELFF.